These T cell receptor beta chains were read from a single sample in a study of Tregs in tolerant kidney transplant recipients. Using immunoSEQ multiplex PCR, the repertoire was profiled, and TCRdb retains in-frame clones only, with some absent. The sample lists roughly 120,000 clones, 85% to 95% occurring once. Sequencing was done on a sample of CD4+ T cells from blood. These receptor sequences come from a human donor in good health. Each CDR3 is given with its conserved first and last residue. Each record gives: D gene, V gene, J gene, clone size, CDR3 protein, CDR3 DNA. The D gene is left open where the match is weak. Part of the rows lack a size; the others show once, few, many or a class for expanded clones.

TRBD1,TRBV7-2,TRBJ1-1,NA,CASSRTGGGTEAFF,TGTGCCAGCAGTCGGACAGGGGGCGGCACTGAAGCTTTCTTT
NA,TRBV6-5,TRBJ1-2,once,CASRGAGAGYTF,TGTGCCAGCAGGGGGGCGGGCGCCGGCTACACCTTC
TRBD2,TRBV5-1,TRBJ2-7,NA,CASSFVAGGPPEQYF,TGCGCCAGCAGCTTTGTAGCGGGAGGGCCACCCGAGCAGTACTTC
NA,TRBV7-8,TRBJ1-1,NA,CASSAAANTEAFF,TGTGCCAGCAGCGCTGCAGCGAACACTGAAGCTTTCTTT
TRBD1,TRBV6-6,TRBJ1-1,NA,CASSSGQGYDTEAFF,TGTGCCAGCAGTTCGGGACAGGGGTATGACACTGAAGCTTTCTTT
TRBD1,TRBV6-5,TRBJ1-2,NA,CASSRDRGGYTF,TGTGCCAGCAGTCGAGACAGGGGTGGCTACACCTTC
NA,TRBV7-6,TRBJ2-3,NA,CASSLAGGRSDTQYF,TGTGCCAGCAGCTTAGCGGGGGGGCGATCAGATACGCAGTATTTT
NA,TRBV6-1,TRBJ2-7,NA,CASREYPPYEQYF,TGTGCCAGCCGGGAGTACCCACCCTACGAGCAGTACTTC
NA,TRBV5-1,TRBJ1-5,NA,CASSLQPTDSSNQPQHF,TGCGCCAGCAGCTTGCAACCGACCGACAGTAGCAATCAGCCCCAGCATTTT
NA,TRBV6-1,TRBJ1-5,NA,CASSERAEQPQHF,TGTGCCAGCAGTGAACGGGCGGAACAGCCCCAGCATTTT
NA,TRBV30,TRBJ2-3,NA,CAWGVTSTDTQYF,TGTGCCTGGGGGGTCACGAGCACAGATACGCAGTATTTT
NA,TRBV7-2,TRBJ1-3,NA,CASSRGILGAGNTIYF,TGTGCCAGCAGTCGAGGGATTCTCGGGGCTGGAAACACCATATATTTT
NA,TRBV25-1,TRBJ1-3,NA,CASRDRFGNTIYF,TGTGCCAGCAGAGACAGGTTTGGAAACACCATATATTTT
NA,TRBV18,TRBJ1-3,once,CASSPDSTSGNTIYF,TGTGCCAGCTCACCAGACAGCACCTCTGGAAACACCATATATTTT
NA,TRBV11-2,TRBJ2-1,NA,CASSQGRHLEQFF,TGTGCCAGCAGCCAGGGGCGGCACTTGGAACAGTTCTTC
TRBD2,TRBV7-8,TRBJ2-7,NA,CASSLVPPLASREVEQYF,TGTGCCAGCAGCTTAGTACCCCCCCTGGCGTCGCGGGAGGTCGAGCAGTACTTC
TRBD1,TRBV19,TRBJ1-2,NA,CASSTQDRDYGYTF,TGTGCCAGTAGTACCCAGGACAGGGACTATGGCTACACCTTC
TRBD1,TRBV5-1,TRBJ1-4,NA,CASSLGTGINEKLFF,TGCGCCAGCAGCTTGGGGACAGGGATTAATGAAAAACTGTTTTTT
NA,TRBV29-1,TRBJ1-2,NA,CSVGGGVASSYTF,TGCAGCGTAGGCGGGGGAGTTGCGTCGAGCTACACCTTC
TRBD1,TRBV2,TRBJ2-1,NA,CACRDSTYNEQFF,TGTGCCTGCCGGGACAGTACCTACAATGAGCAGTTCTTC
TRBD1,TRBV5-6,TRBJ1-2,NA,CASSFRDRGNYGYTF,TGTGCCAGCAGCTTCCGGGACAGGGGTAACTATGGCTACACCTTC
NA,TRBV4-1,TRBJ2-1,NA,CASSRIGVSYNEQFF,TGCGCCAGCAGCCGCATTGGTGTCTCCTACAATGAGCAGTTCTTC
NA,TRBV5-4,TRBJ2-3,NA,CASTLTGSTDTQYF,TGTGCCAGCACCCTAACAGGGAGCACAGATACGCAGTATTTT
NA,TRBV6-5,TRBJ2-7,once,CASSFQGGEQYF,TGTGCCAGCAGTTTCCAAGGGGGCGAGCAGTACTTC
NA,TRBV6-6,TRBJ2-7,NA,CASSYGQGGLYEQYF,TGTGCCAGCAGTTACGGGCAGGGGGGACTCTACGAGCAGTACTTC
TRBD1,TRBV18,TRBJ1-3,NA,CASSLTQGTGNTIYF,TGTGCCAGCTCACTTACACAGGGGACTGGAAACACCATATATTTT
NA,TRBV5-1,TRBJ2-7,NA,CASSRGGNSYEQYF,TGCGCCAGCAGCAGAGGGGGAAACTCCTACGAGCAGTACTTC
NA,TRBV7-9,TRBJ1-2,NA,CASSSEGPRGYGYTF,TGTGCCAGCAGCTCCGAGGGCCCCCGGGGCTATGGCTACACCTTC
TRBD2,TRBV5-4,TRBJ2-1,NA,CASSPGTSGRAGANEQFF,TGTGCCAGCAGCCCCGGGACTAGCGGGAGGGCCGGGGCCAATGAGCAGTTCTTC
NA,TRBV19,TRBJ2-5,NA,CASSIDSPGSVQETQYF,TGTGCCAGTAGTATAGATTCCCCGGGGTCGGTACAAGAGACCCAGTACTTC
TRBD1,TRBV5-1,TRBJ2-5,NA,CASSLDGTGEETQYF,TGCGCCAGCAGCTTGGATGGGACAGGGGAAGAGACCCAGTACTTC
NA,TRBV19,TRBJ1-2,NA,CASSIRGTGKVVYTF,TGTGCCAGTAGTATTCGGGGGACTGGAAAGGTCGTATACACCTTC
NA,TRBV10-3,TRBJ2-1,NA,CAISENRAGVYNEQFF,TGTGCCATCAGTGAGAATCGGGCGGGTGTCTACAATGAGCAGTTCTTC
TRBD1,TRBV5-1,TRBJ2-5,NA,CASSLQGEETQYF,TGCGCCAGCAGCTTACAGGGGGAAGAGACCCAGTACTTC
TRBD1,TRBV5-4,TRBJ2-5,NA,CASSLGDRGGQETQYF,TGTGCCAGCAGCTTGGGGGACAGGGGGGGACAGGAGACCCAGTACTTC
NA,TRBV19,TRBJ2-1,NA,CASSGLSRLNEQFF,TGTGCCAGTAGTGGACTTTCCCGTCTCAATGAGCAGTTCTTC
TRBD1,TRBV5-6,TRBJ2-7,NA,CASSDSTGGAYEQYF,TGTGCCAGCAGCGACTCGACAGGGGGCGCGTACGAGCAGTACTTC
NA,TRBV6-1,TRBJ1-1,NA,CASSVQGSDTEAFF,TGTGCCAGCAGTGTACAGGGTTCGGACACTGAAGCTTTCTTT
TRBD1,TRBV7-6,TRBJ1-2,NA,CASSLEGWAGGSGYTF,TGTGCCAGCAGCTTAGAGGGGTGGGCAGGGGGCTCTGGCTACACCTTC
NA,TRBV6-6,TRBJ1-3,NA,CASSYFRGGSGNTIYF,TGTGCCAGCAGTTACTTCAGGGGCGGCTCTGGAAACACCATATATTTT
NA,TRBV6-6,TRBJ1-2,NA,CASTGQTNYGYTF,TGTGCCAGCACCGGACAGACTAACTATGGCTACACCTTC
TRBD2,TRBV5-4,TRBJ2-7,NA,CASSSGLAGYEQYF,TGTGCCAGCAGCTCGGGACTAGCGGGCTACGAGCAGTACTTC
NA,TRBV6-1,TRBJ1-5,NA,CASSELQDSNQPQHF,TGTGCCAGCAGTGAATTACAGGATAGCAATCAGCCCCAGCATTTT
TRBD1,TRBV9,TRBJ1-6,NA,CASSSPTGGKVNSPLHF,TGTGCCAGCAGCTCACCGACAGGGGGCAAGGTTAATTCACCCCTCCACTTT
TRBD1,TRBV2,TRBJ2-1,NA,CASSRVIGQGVYNEQFF,TGTGCCAGCAGTCGGGTTATTGGACAGGGAGTATACAATGAGCAGTTCTTC
TRBD2,TRBV10-3,TRBJ2-7,NA,CAISESGLQHLF,TGTGCCATCAGTGAGTCGGGACTACAGCACTTATTC
NA,TRBV6-5,TRBJ2-3,NA,CASSYSGPGGGQYF,TGTGCCAGCAGTTACTCGGGCCCCGGGGGAGGGCAGTATTTT
NA,TRBV7-8,TRBJ2-6,NA,CASSGTNYPQSRANVLTF,TGTGCCAGCAGCGGTACTAATTACCCACAAAGTCGGGCCAACGTCCTGACTTTC
NA,TRBV23-1,TRBJ2-1,NA,CASNNPRMRVEDNEQFF,TGCGCCAGCAATAATCCTCGGATGCGGGTAGAGGACAATGAGCAGTTCTTC
NA,TRBV9,TRBJ1-5,NA,CASSVWGNQPQHF,TGTGCCAGCAGCGTGTGGGGCAATCAGCCCCAGCATTTT
TRBD1,TRBV6-5,TRBJ1-1,NA,CASSLTGGKTAFF,TGTGCCAGCAGTCTTACAGGGGGCAAGACAGCTTTCTTT
NA,TRBV9,TRBJ2-6,once,CASSVLASGANVLTF,TGTGCCAGCAGCGTATTAGCGAGTGGGGCCAACGTCCTGACTTTC
NA,TRBV19,TRBJ1-1,NA,CASSIGLGNTEAFF,TGTGCCAGTAGTATTGGTCTGGGGAACACTGAAGCTTTCTTT
TRBD2,TRBV7-7,TRBJ2-5,once,CASSPVGLAGVQETQYF,TGTGCTAGCAGCCCCGTAGGACTAGCGGGGGTCCAAGAGACCCAGTACTTC
TRBD2,TRBV5-8,TRBJ2-3,NA,CASSLGGTSGGTDTQYF,TGTGCCAGCAGCTTGGGCGGGACTAGCGGGGGCACAGATACGCAGTATTTT